This passage covers 17 T cell receptor beta chains from one sample sequenced in a study of control samples from healthy donors and cancer patients (dated by TCRdb to 2018 to 2020). Library preparation was by the immunoSEQ multiplex PCR assay. The source is immuneACCESS, and TCRdb retained only in-frame sequences with V and J called. Part of the clones is not carried over; for the studies checked, unresolved V genes explain less than half of this, and the remainder is unexplained. The sample contains some 250,000 clones, 82% of them found a single time. The top ten constitute about an eighth of the sample. Sequenced material: PBMCs. The receptors were gathered from a woman in her sixties with lung cancer.

With respect to this clone: The junction departs from germline at one end; a sequencing error may be responsible. The rearrangement joins TRBV6-5 to TRBJ1-2, with D possibly being TRBD1 (5 bases). Germline values: CDR1 MNHEY, CDR2 SVGAGI. CDR3 length: 14 amino acids. CDR3 nucleotides: TGTGCCAGCATTTACGTGGGGGGACCTTATGGCTACACCTTC. This translates into CASIYVGGPYGYTF.

This CDR3 reads CASSVDSGNQPQHF. The CDR3 DNA follows: TGTGCCAGCAGCGTAGACAGCGGCAATCAGCCCCAGCATTTT. The V gene is TRBV7-2, the J gene TRBJ1-5; tentative D call: TRBD1 (5 bases). The germline V gene has CDR1 SGHTA and CDR2 FQGNSA. The CDR3 runs to 14 residues. Trimming removed 5 bases from V and 2 bases from J, with 10 bases in between.

As concerns this clone: Other nucleotide sequences in the sample specify the same CDR3. The chain couples TRBV3-1 (or the pseudogene TRBV3-2) to TRBJ2-7; tentatively, D is TRBD2 (6 bases). Trimming took 3 bases from V and 2 from J, leaving 8 bases between them. CDR1 and CDR2 (germline): LGHDT, YNNKEL (reference sequence). The CDR3 covers 13 residues. The CDR3 nucleotides read TGTGCCAGCAGCCAGGGACTGCCCTACGAGCAGTACTTC. Protein: CASSQGLPYEQYF.

The V gene is TRBV6-4, the J gene TRBJ1-1; D gene unclear. V dropped 6 bases and J dropped 0 bases, with 11 bases sitting between them. CDR1 is MRHNA and CDR2 is SNTAGT in the germline V gene. The CDR3 runs 14 residues. The CDR3 coding sequence is TGTGCCAGCAGCCAAAGGACGGTGAACACTGAAGCTTTCTTT. Amino acid sequence: CASSQRTVNTEAFF.

This chain links TRBV5-6 with TRBJ2-7; D is unresolved. V shed 4 bases and J shed 0 bases, with 11 bases lying between them. The CDR3 runs to 14 residues. The germline V gene has CDR1 SGHDT and CDR2 YYEEEE. The CDR3 loop reads CASSPDRLSYEQYF. The DNA for the CDR3 is TGTGCCAGCAGCCCCGACCGACTCTCCTACGAGCAGTACTTC.

This clone was counted ten times or more. The V gene is TRBV7-9, the J gene TRBJ1-2, with TRBD1 matching over 7 bases. This CDR3 has 15 amino acids. Germline CDR1 is SEHNR and CDR2 is FQNEAQ (reference sequence). V was clipped by 4 bases and J by 4 bases; unmatched bases: 9. The CDR3 DNA reads as TGTGCCAGCAGCTCCGACAGGGTGGCCTCCTATGGCTACACCTTC. Its protein product is CASSSDRVASYGYTF.

The chain is built from TRBV4-2 and TRBJ2-7, with D possibly matching TRBD2 (6 bases). This CDR3 comprises 14 residues. Germline CDR1 is LGHNA and CDR2 is YNFKEQ. Trimming cost V 6 bases and J 1 base, with 13 bases left between them. CDR3 protein: CASRRDRESYEQYF. The DNA of the CDR3 is TGTGCCAGCAGACGAGACCGGGAGTCCTACGAGCAGTACTTC.

The gene calls are TRBV24-1 and TRBJ2-1; D may be TRBD2 (6 bases). The germline gives CDR1 KGHDR, CDR2 SFDVKD. The ends were cut back, 7 bases at V and 5 bases at J, with 11 bases in the middle. The CDR3 runs 13 residues. DNA of the CDR3: TGTGCCACCAGCGGGACTTCCAACAATGAGCAGTTCTTC. Translating it yields CATSGTSNNEQFF.

This clone was counted only a few times. V usage is TRBV19 and J usage is TRBJ1-2; no clear D gene. The V gene's germline CDR1 is LNHDA and CDR2 SQIVND (reference sequence). The CDR3 has 17 amino acids. The germline V and J ends were trimmed by 2 bases and 4 bases, with 20 bases remaining between them. As DNA, the CDR3 is TGTGCCAGTAGTATATCTCTGCCAGGATCGGGTGGCTATGGCTACACCTTC. It translates to CASSISLPGSGGYGYTF.

This clone appeared a few times. V and J are TRBV14 and TRBJ1-6; D is undetermined. V gave up 0 bases and J gave up 3 bases, with 6 bases separating them. This CDR3 spans 15 amino acids. CDR1 is SGHDN, CDR2 FVKESK, per germline. CDR3 in amino acids: CASSQDWGYNSPLHF. The CDR3, as DNA: TGTGCCAGCAGCCAAGATTGGGGCTATAATTCACCCCTCCACTTT.

Here the CDR3 reads CASSMVMVNQPQHF. The CDR3 nucleotides read TGTGCCAGTAGTATGGTTATGGTAAATCAGCCCCAGCATTTT. This rearrangement joins TRBV19 to TRBJ1-5; D gene unclear. Per germline, CDR1 LNHDA and CDR2 SQIVND (reference sequence). The CDR3 runs to 14 residues. V dropped 3 bases and J dropped 4 bases, with 10 bases sitting between them.

This chain joins TRBV5-6 and TRBJ1-1, with no clear D. Deletions cut 0 bases from V and 11 bases from J, with 8 bases between. Germline loops: CDR1 SGHDT, CDR2 YYEEEE. The CDR3 runs 11 residues. The CDR3 DNA sequence: TGTGCCAGCAGCTTGGGAATTAGCGCTTTCTTT. Protein: CASSLGISAFF.

The sample holds a few counts of this clone. V gene TRBV4-2 combines with J gene TRBJ2-2; tentatively, D is TRBD1 (7 bases). The CDR3 runs 16 residues. Germline V gene data show CDR1 as LGHNA and CDR2 as YNFKEQ. V was trimmed by 1 base and J by 6 bases, leaving 15 bases between them. The CDR3: CASSQGGQGGAGELFF. As DNA, the CDR3 is TGTGCCAGCAGCCAAGGAGGGCAGGGGGGCGCCGGGGAGCTGTTTTTT.

In this sample, this clone turned up once. The J gene is TRBJ2-5, the V gene TRBV7-9; D might be TRBD1 (6 bases). The CDR3 runs 15 residues. V dropped 5 bases and J dropped 5 bases, with 18 bases sitting between them. From germline, CDR1 is SEHNR and CDR2 FQNEAQ (reference sequence). The CDR3 protein is CASSPGVGGSETQYF. The CDR3 nucleotides read TGTGCCAGCAGCCCCGGGGTTGGGGGCAGTGAGACCCAGTACTTC.

The gene calls are TRBV6-5 and TRBJ2-7; 7 bases are shared with TRBD2. Per the germline V gene, CDR1 is MNHEY and CDR2 is SVGAGI. The V and J ends lost 11 bases and 2 bases, in that order; junction bases with no gene match: 12. This CDR3 is 14 amino acids long. CDR3 amino acids: CAAKGERETYEQYF. DNA for the CDR3: TGTGCCGCCAAAGGTGAGCGGGAAACCTACGAGCAGTACTTC.

This clone was detected a few times. The rearrangement links TRBV7-8 to TRBJ2-2, with 11 positions matching TRBD1. The V and J ends lost 5 bases and 6 bases, in that order; junction bases with no gene match: 11. Per germline, CDR1 SGHVS and CDR2 FQNEAQ. This CDR3 region has 17 residues. Here the CDR3 DNA reads TGTGCCAGCAGCCTCACATCCGGGACAGGGGGAGCCGGGGAGCTGTTTTTT. The encoded protein is CASSLTSGTGGAGELFF.

This chain links TRBV5-1 with TRBJ1-3; 9 nucleotides align to TRBD1. With V trimmed by 4 bases and J by 8 bases, 7 bases remained unmatched. The CDR3 consists of 14 residues. Looked up from germline, CDR1 is SGHRS and CDR2 is YFSETQ. The CDR3 is CASSPQGALHTIYF. The CDR3 DNA sequence: TGCGCCAGCAGCCCACAGGGGGCATTGCACACCATATATTTT. The variable domain in full, with the rest retrieved from reference TRBV5-1 and TRBJ1-3, is KAGVTQTPRYLIKTRGQQVTLSCSPISGHRSVSWYQQTPGQGLQFLFEYFSETQRNKGNFPGRFSGRQFSNSRSEMNVSTLELGDSALYLCASSPQGALHTIYFGEGSWLTVV.